The text below deals with one TCR beta chain. The CDR3 runs to 14 residues. Trimming stripped 3 bases from V and 0 bases from J, with 8 bases between. CDR1 MDHEN and CDR2 SYDVKM come from the germline V gene. This sample is drawn from a study of blood T cell repertoires in COVID-19. Original handling: Cell counts per sample came from amplifying reference gene primers. The table came from immunoSEQ multiplex PCR; TCRdb's copy has only in-frame clones and leaves some out. Clone size and the V and J calls come from that table; the DNA yielded D and trimming. The sample records over 150,000 clones, roughly 80% being singletons.

This clonotype was obtained from a woman aged 70-85 years with COVID-19, enrolled during active disease. The V and J genes are TRBV28 and TRBJ1-1, with D possibly being TRBD1 (6 bases). The sequencing sample was made of peripheral blood. Here the CDR3 reads CASSLDRVNTEAFF. The CDR3 region has the DNA TGTGCCAGCAGTTTGGACAGAGTGAACACTGAAGCTTTCTTT.